A selection of T cell receptor beta chains follows, all from one sample in a study of blood T cell repertoires in COVID-19. TCRdb's table, derived via immunoSEQ multiplex PCR, lists solely in-frame clones and lacks some. The sample carries around 270,000 clones, about 80% recorded once. The specimen was peripheral blood. Receptor source: an older person with COVID-19, enrolled during active disease. CDR3s include the opening cysteine and the closing phenylalanine or tryptophan. D genes are given only for firm matches. Where a row states a size, it is once, few, many or the class of an expanded clone; other rows omit it.

d_gene: TRBD2; v_gene: TRBV30; j_gene: TRBJ2-7; abundance: -; CDR3aa: CAWIKGTKGRVGYEQYF; CDR3nt: TGTGCCTGGATTAAGGGTACGAAGGGGAGGGTTGGATACGAGCAGTACTTC
d_gene: -; v_gene: TRBV5-4; j_gene: TRBJ2-3; abundance: -; CDR3aa: CASSPGGSTQLTGTQYF; CDR3nt: TGTGCCAGCAGCCCCGGAGGCTCCACCCAGCTGACGGGTACGCAGTATTTT
d_gene: TRBD2; v_gene: TRBV5-1; j_gene: TRBJ2-1; abundance: once; CDR3aa: CASSLGAGGYNEQFF; CDR3nt: TGCGCCAGCAGCTTGGGAGCGGGGGGTTACAATGAGCAGTTCTTC
d_gene: -; v_gene: TRBV9; j_gene: TRBJ2-1; abundance: -; CDR3aa: CASSVGLTGLGYNEQFF; CDR3nt: TGTGCCAGCAGCGTAGGGCTAACAGGCCTAGGGTACAATGAGCAGTTCTTC
d_gene: -; v_gene: TRBV19; j_gene: TRBJ1-1; abundance: once; CDR3aa: CASSIDPAGRNTEAFF; CDR3nt: TGTGCCAGTAGTATAGATCCCGCGGGCAGAAACACTGAAGCTTTCTTT
d_gene: TRBD1; v_gene: TRBV11-3; j_gene: TRBJ1-1; abundance: -; CDR3aa: CASSPGTGLNTEAFF; CDR3nt: TGTGCCAGCAGCCCCGGGACAGGGCTGAACACTGAAGCTTTCTTT
d_gene: -; v_gene: TRBV11-2; j_gene: TRBJ2-7; abundance: -; CDR3aa: CASSLAGVGYEQYF; CDR3nt: TGTGCCAGCAGCTTAGCCGGGGTAGGGTACGAGCAGTACTTC
d_gene: -; v_gene: TRBV6-2/TRBV6-3; j_gene: TRBJ1-1; abundance: -; CDR3aa: CASSYFRGTEAFF; CDR3nt: TGTGCCAGCAGTTACTTCAGGGGCACTGAAGCTTTCTTT
d_gene: TRBD1; v_gene: TRBV7-3; j_gene: TRBJ1-1; abundance: once; CDR3aa: CASSLDRATEAFF; CDR3nt: TGTGCCAGCAGCCTGGACAGGGCTACTGAAGCTTTCTTT
d_gene: TRBD2; v_gene: TRBV7-4; j_gene: TRBJ2-2; abundance: -; CDR3aa: CASILNQREDTGELFF; CDR3nt: TGTGCCAGCATCCTCAATCAGCGGGAGGACACCGGGGAGCTGTTTTTT
d_gene: TRBD1; v_gene: TRBV7-3; j_gene: TRBJ2-1; abundance: few; CDR3aa: CASSLTGQNKQFF; CDR3nt: TGTGCCAGCAGCTTAACGGGACAGAACAAGCAGTTCTTC
d_gene: -; v_gene: TRBV29-1; j_gene: TRBJ2-5; abundance: -; CDR3aa: CSASTGTQYF; CDR3nt: TGCAGCGCCTCAACTGGGACCCAGTACTTC
d_gene: TRBD1; v_gene: TRBV27; j_gene: TRBJ2-6; abundance: -; CDR3aa: CASSLRRQGLAGANVLTF; CDR3nt: TGTGCCAGCAGTCTACGAAGACAGGGTCTGGCGGGGGCCAACGTCCTGACTTTC
d_gene: -; v_gene: TRBV5-4; j_gene: TRBJ1-1; abundance: -; CDR3aa: CASSLVGGNTEAFF; CDR3nt: TGTGCCAGCAGCTTGGTCGGAGGGAACACTGAAGCTTTCTTT
d_gene: TRBD2; v_gene: TRBV11-3; j_gene: TRBJ2-5; abundance: -; CDR3aa: CASSAKTSGRRQETQYF; CDR3nt: TGTGCCAGCAGCGCGAAGACTAGCGGGCGCCGCCAAGAGACCCAGTACTTC
d_gene: TRBD1; v_gene: TRBV6-5; j_gene: TRBJ2-7; abundance: few; CDR3aa: CASGTGTGAYEQYF; CDR3nt: TGTGCCAGCGGAACCGGGACAGGTGCCTACGAGCAGTACTTC
d_gene: TRBD1; v_gene: TRBV7-9; j_gene: TRBJ2-5; abundance: few; CDR3aa: CASSIKTGLNETQYF; CDR3nt: TGTGCCAGCAGCATAAAGACAGGGCTCAATGAGACCCAGTACTTC
d_gene: TRBD1; v_gene: TRBV18; j_gene: TRBJ1-4; abundance: -; CDR3aa: CASSPRDRAPRSRQKLFF; CDR3nt: TGTGCCAGCTCTCCCCGGGACAGGGCTCCCCGGTCGAGGCAGAAACTGTTTTTT
d_gene: TRBD1; v_gene: TRBV9; j_gene: TRBJ2-3; abundance: -; CDR3aa: CASSVAPDRSTDTQYF; CDR3nt: TGTGCCAGCAGCGTAGCCCCGGACAGGAGCACAGATACGCAGTATTTT
d_gene: -; v_gene: TRBV28; j_gene: TRBJ1-2; abundance: -; CDR3aa: CASSRTALSYGYTF; CDR3nt: TGTGCCAGCAGTAGGACAGCCCTAAGCTATGGCTACACCTTC
d_gene: TRBD1; v_gene: TRBV19; j_gene: TRBJ2-7; abundance: -; CDR3aa: CASSSQTGQEIRQYF; CDR3nt: TGTGCCAGTAGTAGTCAAACGGGACAGGAGATACGGCAGTACTTC
d_gene: TRBD1; v_gene: TRBV9; j_gene: TRBJ2-7; abundance: once; CDR3aa: CASSVFAGGYEQYF; CDR3nt: TGTGCCAGCAGCGTATTCGCAGGGGGCTACGAGCAGTACTTC
d_gene: TRBD2; v_gene: TRBV9; j_gene: TRBJ2-1; abundance: -; CDR3aa: CASSVGFAGGWDEQFF; CDR3nt: TGTGCCAGCAGCGTTGGGTTCGCGGGGGGATGGGATGAGCAGTTCTTC
d_gene: TRBD2; v_gene: TRBV19; j_gene: TRBJ2-2; abundance: -; CDR3aa: CASSSTSGTGELFF; CDR3nt: TGTGCCAGTAGTTCTACTAGCGGCACCGGGGAGCTGTTTTTT
d_gene: -; v_gene: TRBV7-3; j_gene: TRBJ2-2; abundance: -; CDR3aa: CASSKGGGAAGELFF; CDR3nt: TGTGCCAGCAGCAAGGGGGGGGGTGCGGCCGGGGAGCTGTTTTTT